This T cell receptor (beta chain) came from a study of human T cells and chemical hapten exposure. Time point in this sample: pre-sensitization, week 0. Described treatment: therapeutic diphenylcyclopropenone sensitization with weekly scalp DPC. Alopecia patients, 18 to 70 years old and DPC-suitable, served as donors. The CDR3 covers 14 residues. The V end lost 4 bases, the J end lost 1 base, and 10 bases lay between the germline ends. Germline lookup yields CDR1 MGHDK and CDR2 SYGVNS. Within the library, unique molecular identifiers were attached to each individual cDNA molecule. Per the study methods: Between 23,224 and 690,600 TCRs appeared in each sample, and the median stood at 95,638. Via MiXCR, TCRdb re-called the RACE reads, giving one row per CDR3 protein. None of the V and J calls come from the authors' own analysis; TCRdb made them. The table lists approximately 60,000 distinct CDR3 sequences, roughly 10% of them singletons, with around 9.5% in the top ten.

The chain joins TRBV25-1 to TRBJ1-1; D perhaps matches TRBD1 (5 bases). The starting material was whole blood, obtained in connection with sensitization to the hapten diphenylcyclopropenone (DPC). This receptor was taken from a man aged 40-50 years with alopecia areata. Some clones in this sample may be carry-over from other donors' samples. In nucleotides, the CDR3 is TGTGCCAGCAGTGGTGGGACGAAGAACACTGAAGCTTTCTTT. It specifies CASSGGTKNTEAFF.